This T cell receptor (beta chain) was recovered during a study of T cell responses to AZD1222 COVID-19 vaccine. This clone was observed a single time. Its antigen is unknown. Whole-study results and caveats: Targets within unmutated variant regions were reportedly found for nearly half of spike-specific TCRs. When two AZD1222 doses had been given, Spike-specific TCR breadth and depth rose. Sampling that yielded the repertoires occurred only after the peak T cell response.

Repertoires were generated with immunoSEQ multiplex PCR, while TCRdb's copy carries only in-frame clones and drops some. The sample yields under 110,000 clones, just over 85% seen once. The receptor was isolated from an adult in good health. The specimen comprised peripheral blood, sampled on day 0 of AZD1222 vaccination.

This CDR3 reads CASSSDTHSPLHF. The CDR3 DNA follows: TGTGCCAGCAGCTCAGACACCCATTCACCCCTCCACTTT. This chain joins TRBV7-2 and TRBJ1-6, with unresolved D. The germline CDR1 and CDR2 sequences are SGHTA and FQGNSA. The CDR3 has 13 amino acids. The V gene lost 4 bases and the J gene lost 8 bases, with 9 bases spanning the gap.